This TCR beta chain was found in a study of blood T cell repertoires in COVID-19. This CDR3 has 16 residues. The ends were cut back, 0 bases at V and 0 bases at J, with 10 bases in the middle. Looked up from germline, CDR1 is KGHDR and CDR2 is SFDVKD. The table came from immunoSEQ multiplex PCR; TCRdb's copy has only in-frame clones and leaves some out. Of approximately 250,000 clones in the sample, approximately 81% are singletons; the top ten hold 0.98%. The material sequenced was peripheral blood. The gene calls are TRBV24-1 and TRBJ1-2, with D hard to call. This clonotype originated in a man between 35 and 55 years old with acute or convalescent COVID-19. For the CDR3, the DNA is TGTGCCACCAGTGATTTGCGTACCCCAGCTAACTATGGCTACACCTTC. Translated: CATSDLRTPANYGYTF.